The TCR beta chain described here comes from a study of shared clonotypes between healthy human individuals. Trimming pared 4 bases from V and 0 bases from J, leaving 11 bases between. CDR1 and CDR2 from the germline V gene are SGHAT and FQNNGV. This CDR3 comprises 15 residues. When replicate PCRs were run on sorted subsets, they used approximately 210 ng DNA, some 29,000 T cell genomes. Here immunoSEQ multiplex PCR was the method, and the copy in TCRdb shows in-frame clones only, minus some. The sample holds about 2.4 million clones, around 90% seen once. Input material: naive CD4+ T cells sorted from blood. Regarding subset: CD45RA+ positively selected. This clonotype originated in a man between 18 and 29 years old in good health. V gene TRBV11-2 combines with J gene TRBJ2-3; D not certain. The CDR3 is CASSYLAGSTDTQYF. The CDR3 DNA follows: TGTGCCAGCAGCTACCTCGCCGGGAGCACAGATACGCAGTATTTT.